This T cell receptor beta chain was profiled in a study of blood T cell repertoires in COVID-19. Study-level information: Both acute and convalescent COVID-19 samples were obtained from the United States, Italy and Spain. The analysed material was cDNA or gDNA that came from T cells, B-cell-depleted T cells, or PBMCs.

In the original analysis: Estimation of nucleated cell counts relied on the amplification of reference gene primers. Method: immunoSEQ multiplex PCR; TCRdb's copy keeps in-frame clones and lacks some. V and J calls and clone size are copied from that table; D and trimming were computed from the DNA. This sample has some 130,000 clones, with approximately 70% found just once. The ends lost 0 bases at V and 3 bases at J; junction bases unmatched: 10. Germline-derived CDR1 and CDR2 are SGDLS and YYNGEE. The CDR3 contains 18 residues. The chain employs TRBV9 and TRBJ1-1; 11 bases are a match to TRBD1. This TCR was recovered from a woman aged 65 to 85 with acute or convalescent COVID-19. Sequences were obtained from peripheral blood. For the CDR3, the DNA is TGTGCCAGCAGCGTAGCTCAATTTAGGGGACAGGGGGACACTGAAGCTTTCTTT. Amino acid sequence: CASSVAQFRGQGDTEAFF.